Shown below are 10 T cell receptor beta chains from a single sample sequenced in a study of spatial heterogeneity in lung cancer. Time point in this sample: sample taken at primary tumor resection. These receptors have no known antigen. MiXCR, applied by TCRdb to the 5' RACE reads, yields one record per CDR3 protein. This repertoire shows about 4,900 distinct CDR3 sequences, 25% to 35% found once; its top ten account for approximately 26%. Findings of the study overall: For expanded intratumoral alpha and beta TCRs, counts tracked tumor mutation counts.

Sequenced here: lung tumor tissue, sampled at surgery. These receptor sequences come from a female donor with early-stage non-small cell lung cancer.

The rearrangement joins TRBV10-2 to TRBJ2-3; D possibly corresponds to TRBD2 (5 bases). Trimming took off 3 bases at V and 0 bases at J, with 13 bases between the two ends. CDR3 size: 16 residues. Germline CDR1 WSHSY, CDR2 SAAADI. CDR3: CASSEYLAPSTDTQYF. In nucleotides, the CDR3 is TGCGCCAGCAGTGAATATCTAGCTCCTAGCACAGATACGCAGTATTTT.

The chain employs TRBV12-5 and TRBJ1-5; D remains ambiguous. This CDR3 spans 15 amino acids. Per germline, CDR1 LGHNT and CDR2 FRNRAP. V lost 0 bases to trimming and J lost 2 bases, with 8 bases between them. CDR3 amino acids: CASGLVEIGNQPQHF. The CDR3 nucleotides are TGTGCTAGTGGTTTGGTAGAGATTGGCAATCAGCCCCAGCATTTT.

This chain uses TRBV28 with TRBJ1-1; the D gene is possibly TRBD1 (5 bases). Trimming removed 5 bases at V and 6 bases at J, with 16 bases between. Germline V gives CDR1 MDHEN, CDR2 SYDVKM. The CDR3 sequence is 14 residues long. The CDR3 DNA follows: TGTGCCAGCAGTGGGGCGGGTTCGAAGGCTGAAGCTTTCTTT. Encoded protein: CASSGAGSKAEAFF. The full variable domain, in which reference TRBV28 and TRBJ1-1 provide the parts outside the CDR3, is DVKVTQSSRYLVKRTGEKVFLECVQDMDHENMFWYRQDPGLGLRLIYFSYDVKMKEKGDIPEGYSVSREKKERFSLILESASTNQTSMYLCASSGAGSKAEAFFGQGTRLTVV.

This clonotype was observed at least ten times. The gene calls are TRBV28 and TRBJ2-7; D remains unclear. Per germline, CDR1 MDHEN and CDR2 SYDVKM. The CDR3 has 13 residues. V lost 5 bases to trimming and J lost 1 base, with 9 bases between them. The CDR3 is CASSMSASYEQYF. CDR3 coding DNA: TGTGCCAGCAGTATGAGCGCTTCCTACGAGCAGTACTTC. Together with reference TRBV28 and TRBJ2-7, the CDR3 gives the full variable domain: DVKVTQSSRYLVKRTGEKVFLECVQDMDHENMFWYRQDPGLGLRLIYFSYDVKMKEKGDIPEGYSVSREKKERFSLILESASTNQTSMYLCASSMSASYEQYFGPGTRLTVT.

This clonotype is medium-sized by share. The chain has TRBV4-2 and TRBJ2-3; TRBD2 aligns across 7 bases. From germline, CDR1 is LGHNA and CDR2 YNFKEQ. The CDR3 is 16 residues long. Trimming cost V 5 bases and J 0 bases; bases outside gene matches: 8. In DNA, the CDR3 is TGTGCCAGCAGCATTGAAGACGGGGGGAGCACAGATACGCAGTATTTT. Its translation is CASSIEDGGSTDTQYF.

In this sample, this clonotype is medium-sized. The chain links TRBV21-1 to TRBJ2-6. TRBV21-1 is designated a pseudogene. CDR3 size: 13 residues. The CDR3 loop is CASSINRANVLTF. In nucleotides, the CDR3 is TGTGCCAGCAGCATTAATCGGGCCAACGTCCTGACTTTC.

The chain has TRBV5-1 and TRBJ2-5; 12 positions match TRBD2. Unmatched junction bases numbered 5, after V lost 1 base and J lost 4 bases. The germline CDR1 and CDR2 sequences are SGHRS and YFSETQ. The CDR3 totals 16 residues. CDR3 nucleotide sequence: TGCGCCAGCAGCTTGATGTCTAGCGGGAGGGGAGAGACCCAGTACTTC. It translates to CASSLMSSGRGETQYF.

This clonotype was detected only a few times. The chain joins TRBV7-9 to TRBJ2-7; weak D call: TRBD2 (6 bases). Germline lookup yields CDR1 SEHNR and CDR2 FQNEAQ (reference sequence). V was pared by 1 base and J by 7 bases, with 17 bases between. The CDR3 loop spans 15 amino acids. The CDR3 is CASSLVSGGEREQYF. CDR3 DNA: TGTGCCAGCAGCTTAGTTTCAGGCGGGGAGCGAGAGCAGTACTTC.

CDR3 DNA: TGTGCCAGCAGTTACCCCCCGGACGTTAGCTCCTACAATGAGCAGTTCTTC. This gives the protein CASSYPPDVSSYNEQFF. The chain employs TRBV6-2 or TRBV6-3 and TRBJ2-1; no clear D gene. This CDR3 has 17 residues. The V end was cut by 2 bases, the J end by 0 bases, with 14 bases between. Germline loops: CDR1 MNHEY, CDR2 SVGEGT.

In this sample, this clonotype is large. The chain uses TRBV6-5 and TRBJ1-1; TRBD1 matches at 10 bases. The CDR3 is 13 residues long. Germline V lookup: CDR1 MNHEY, CDR2 SVGAGI. The V gene end was trimmed by 5 bases and the J gene end by 4 bases; junction bases not matched to a gene: 1. CDR3 DNA: TGTGCCAGCAGTCGGACAGGGGGCACTGAAGCTTTCTTT. Encoded protein: CASSRTGGTEAFF.